The 4 T cell receptor beta chains listed next were all sequenced from one sample in a study of blood T cell repertoires in COVID-19. TCRdb keeps only in-frame clones here, not all; method: immunoSEQ multiplex PCR. The data contain some 130,000 clones, roughly 85% of them singletons. Sequencing was carried out using peripheral blood. These receptors all come from a man in his fifties or sixties with acute or convalescent COVID-19.

The chain employs TRBV7-2 and TRBJ2-7; TRBD1 matches at 7 bases. With 5 bases clipped from V and 3 bases from J, the junction kept 7 bases outside the gene matches. Germline loops: CDR1 SGHTA, CDR2 FQGNSA. This CDR3 is built from 14 residues. DNA of the CDR3: TGTGCCAGCAGCCCGGGACAGTCCCACTACGAGCAGTACTTC. Its protein is CASSPGQSHYEQYF.

On this clone itself: Other DNA sequences in this specimen translate into the identical CDR3. This chain connects TRBV28 to TRBJ1-5; D possibly corresponds to TRBD1 (5 bases). Deletions cut 2 bases from V and 0 bases from J, with 8 bases between. Germline lookup yields CDR1 MDHEN and CDR2 SYDVKM. CDR3 length: 15 amino acids. Here the CDR3 reads CASSLPGNSNQPQHF. The CDR3 DNA sequence: TGTGCCAGCAGTTTACCAGGGAATAGCAATCAGCCCCAGCATTTT.

This clone has just one count. The gene calls are TRBV7-2 and TRBJ1-2; no firm D call. In germline, CDR1 is SGHTA, CDR2 FQGNSA. CDR3 length: 14 amino acids. V lost 1 base and J lost 2, with 8 bases in between. CDR3: CASSLGRENYGYTF. Written as DNA, the CDR3 is TGTGCCAGCAGCTTAGGGAGAGAGAACTATGGCTACACCTTC.

This sequence joins TRBV9 and TRBJ2-7, with 9 bases fitting TRBD1. V trimming: 3 bases; J trimming: 5 bases; junction bases outside the gene matches: 9. Germline loops: CDR1 SGDLS, CDR2 YYNGEE. CDR3 length: 15 amino acids. In DNA, the CDR3 is TGTGCCAGCAGCGCCCCGGACAGGGGAGCCAACGAGCAGTACTTC. It translates to CASSAPDRGANEQYF.